These 9 T cell receptor beta chains were all obtained from the same sample, sequenced in a study of T-cell reconstitution after alpha-beta-depleted transplantation in children. The library targeted TCRbeta and was prepared with unique molecular identifiers. TCRdb called the PCR reads again in MiXCR, with one record for every CDR3 protein. Seen here are about 98,000 distinct CDR3 sequences, 5% to 6% observed once, and the top ten hold 6.1%. This material consisted of PBMCs, mostly from graft donor cells, taken 60 days after TCRalphabeta/CD19-depleted stem cell transplant. Receptors were obtained from a female patient under 10 years old who had a stem cell transplant for Fanconi anemia, so the T cells may come from the graft donor.

This clonotype was detected only a few times. The CDR3: CASSLSGGRFAETQYF. CDR3 nucleotides: TGTGCCAGCAGTCTTAGCGGGGGGCGGTTTGCAGAGACCCAGTACTTC. The chain combines TRBV12-3 or TRBV12-4 with TRBJ2-5, with 10 bases lining up with TRBD2. The CDR3 length is 16 residues. J was trimmed by 4 bases and V by 5 bases; bases with no gene match: 10.

The chain uses TRBV28 and TRBJ1-1; D ambiguous. V dropped 3 bases and J dropped 3 bases, with 11 bases sitting between them. The CDR3 has 14 residues. Germline V gene lookup returns CDR1 MDHEN and CDR2 SYDVKM. The CDR3 DNA sequence: TGTGCCAGCAGTTTCCCGCACGGCCACACTGAAGCTTTCTTT. Amino acids: CASSFPHGHTEAFF.

The rearrangement links TRBV10-3 to TRBJ2-7, with TRBD2 matching 9 bases. V lost 0 bases and J lost 4; bases outside the gene matches: 4. Looked up from germline, CDR1 is ENHRY and CDR2 is SYGVKD. The CDR3 is made up of 15 amino acids. CDR3 bases: TGTGCCATCAGTGAGTCCGCGGGAGGGCCGTACGAGCAGTACTTC. Its translation: CAISESAGGPYEQYF.

The chain carries TRBV5-1 and TRBJ2-3; TRBD2 might be the D (5 bases). V shed 0 bases and J shed 5 bases, with 10 bases lying between them. The CDR3 has 14 amino acids. Per the germline V gene, CDR1 is SGHRS and CDR2 is YFSETQ. In DNA, the CDR3 is TGCGCCAGCAGCTTGGTGGTCAGCGGAGATACGCAGTATTTT. It codes for CASSLVVSGDTQYF.

In its sample, this clonotype was seen many times. The chain links TRBV5-1 to TRBJ2-7; TRBD1 matches 8 bases. The CDR3 is 17 residues long. With 0 bases clipped from V and 0 bases from J, the junction kept 8 bases outside the gene matches. Germline V gene sequence: CDR1 SGHRS, CDR2 YFSETQ. The CDR3 protein is CASSLAYAGGFSYEQYF. The CDR3 DNA follows: TGCGCCAGCAGCTTGGCCTACGCAGGGGGCTTCTCCTACGAGCAGTACTTC.

This clonotype was recorded at least ten times. This chain connects TRBV5-1 to TRBJ2-7; TRBD2 agrees at 11 bases. J lost 3 bases, V lost 4 bases, and 3 bases had no gene match. The CDR3 runs 14 residues. CDR1 and CDR2 from the germline V gene are SGHRS and YFSETQ. The CDR3 reads CASSPGLAVYEQYF. In DNA form, the CDR3 reads TGCGCCAGCAGCCCGGGACTAGCGGTCTACGAGCAGTACTTC.

This clonotype was counted between two and nine times. The V gene is TRBV7-9, the J gene TRBJ2-3; D gene ambiguous. Trimming shortened V by 1 base and J by 0 bases, and 5 bases separated the two germline ends. The germline V gene encodes CDR1 SEHNR and CDR2 FQNEAQ (reference sequence). This CDR3 comprises 14 residues. As DNA, the CDR3 is TGTGCCAGCAGCTTAGTACTTAGCACAGATACGCAGTATTTT. Translating it yields CASSLVLSTDTQYF.

Many counts were recorded for this clonotype. The chain employs TRBV9 and TRBJ2-7; TRBD2 matches 8 bases. The CDR3 has 14 residues. Germline V gene sequence: CDR1 SGDLS, CDR2 YYNGEE. Trimming cost V 0 bases and J 4 bases; bases outside gene matches: 3. The CDR3 protein is CASSVDGGAYEQYF. CDR3 in DNA: TGTGCCAGCAGCGTAGACGGGGGGGCGTACGAGCAGTACTTC.

Ten or more counts support this clonotype. J is TRBJ2-7 and V is TRBV12-3 or TRBV12-4; D uncertain. V lost 1 base and J 1 base, leaving 2 bases between the germline ends. The CDR3 extends over 12 amino acids. CDR3 sequence reads: CASSLGSYEQYF. The CDR3 DNA reads TGTGCCAGCAGTTTAGGATCCTACGAGCAGTACTTC.